This T cell receptor beta chain was recovered during a study of blood T cell repertoires in COVID-19. Looking at the study overall: There were acute and convalescent COVID-19 samples, and they came from the United States, Italy and Spain. From T cells, B-cell-depleted T cells, or PBMCs came the material, which was cDNA or gDNA.

As originally analysed: Amplification of reference gene primers provided the estimated nucleated cell counts. Assay used: immunoSEQ multiplex PCR; TCRdb lists only in-frame clones, some missing. The DNA was the basis for D and trimming; V, J and clone size are from that table. The sample lists roughly 30,000 clones; 65% to 90% were seen once. CDR1 SGDLS and CDR2 YYNGEE come from the germline V gene. This CDR3 has 13 amino acids. V shed 2 bases and J shed 4 bases, with 9 bases lying between them. The receptor was derived from a human donor in a cohort sampled during active COVID-19. The chain links TRBV9 to TRBJ1-1; D uncertain. The sequencing sample was made of peripheral blood. CDR3 nucleotides: TGTGCCAGCAGCGTTTGGGAGGGCACTGAAGCTTTCTTT. Translation: CASSVWEGTEAFF.